This is a list of T cell receptor beta chains from one sample in a study of chemoradiotherapy in HPV16-positive cancers. Generated by immunoSEQ multiplex PCR, the TCRdb table keeps only in-frame clones and is missing some. This sample has about 12,000 clones, with around three fifths found just once. The sample was gathered from a patient who underwent chemoradiotherapy. Receptors were obtained from a human donor with HPV-associated anogenital cancer. Each CDR3 is given without its conserved first and last residue. D genes are given only for firm matches. The size field is filled for only some rows; it gives once, few, many or a size class.

. | TRBV5-5 | TRBD1 | ASFLQGINSPLH
few | TRBV9 | TRBD2 | ASSLAGSPTDTQY
. | TRBV6-6 | . | ASSNYREGNTIY
. | TRBV11-2 | TRBD2 | ASSLDSLGLKETQY
. | TRBV7-9 | . | ASSLTEVEQY
. | TRBV7-2 | TRBD2 | ASSFVAGGGTGELF
. | TRBV5-1 | . | ASSPGTENEKLF
. | TRBV5-4 | . | ASRPGPYTGELF
. | TRBV27 | TRBD1 | ASRGVGTGEETQY
. | TRBV5-1 | . | ASSSSIQETQY
. | TRBV19 | TRBD1 | ASSSKRDRADTEAF
. | TRBV19 | . | ASSPLSGEQF
. | TRBV7-3 | . | ASSPDTLYNEQF
. | TRBV7-2 | TRBD1 | ASSADRPLAGYNEQF
. | TRBV11-2 | . | ASSLDQANTEAF
. | TRBV19 | . | ASSRGEDQPQH
. | TRBV28 | . | ASSFLSAANTEAF
. | TRBV7-6 | . | ASSLSIEDGTEAF
few | TRBV7-3 | TRBD1 | ASSLYGTAGSPLH
. | TRBV2 | . | ASSVEYPYEQY
. | TRBV7-9 | . | ASSTRGALRGYT
. | TRBV5-1 | . | ASSLGGEDYGYT
. | TRBV7-6 | . | ASSRLDSKDDGYT
. | TRBV30 | . | AWSVESQIFNYGYT